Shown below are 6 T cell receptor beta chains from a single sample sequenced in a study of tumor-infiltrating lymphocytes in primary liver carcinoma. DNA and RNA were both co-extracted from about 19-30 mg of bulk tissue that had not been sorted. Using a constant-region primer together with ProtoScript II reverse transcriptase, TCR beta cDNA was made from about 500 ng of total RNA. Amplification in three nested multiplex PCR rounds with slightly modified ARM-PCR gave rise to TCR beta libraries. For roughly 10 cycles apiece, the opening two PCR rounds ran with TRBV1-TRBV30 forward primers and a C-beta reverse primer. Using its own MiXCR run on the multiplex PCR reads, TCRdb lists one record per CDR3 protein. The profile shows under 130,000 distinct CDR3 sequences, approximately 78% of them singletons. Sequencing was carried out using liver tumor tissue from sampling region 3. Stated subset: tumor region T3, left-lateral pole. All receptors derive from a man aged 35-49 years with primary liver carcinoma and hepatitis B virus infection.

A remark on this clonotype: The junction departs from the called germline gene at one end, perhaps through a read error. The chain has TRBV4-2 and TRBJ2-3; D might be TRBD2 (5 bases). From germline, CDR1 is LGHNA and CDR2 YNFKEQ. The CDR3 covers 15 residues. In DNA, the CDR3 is TGTGCCAGCGCGAGCGGTCTCCCCAGCATAGATACACAGTATTTT. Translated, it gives CASASGLPSIDTQYF.

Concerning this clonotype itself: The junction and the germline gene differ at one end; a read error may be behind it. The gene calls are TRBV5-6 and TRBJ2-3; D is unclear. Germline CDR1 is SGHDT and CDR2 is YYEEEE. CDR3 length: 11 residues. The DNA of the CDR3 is TGTGCCAACAGCTTGGATGATAGGCAGTATTTT. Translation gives CANSLDDRQYF. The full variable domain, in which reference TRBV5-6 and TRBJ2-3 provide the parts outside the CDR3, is DAGVTQSPTHLIKTRGQQVTLRCSPKSGHDTVSWYQQALGQGPQFIFQYYEEEERQRGNFPDRFSGHQFPNYSSELNVNALLLGDSALYLCANSLDDRQYFGPGTRLTVL.

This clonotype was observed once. CDR3 sequence reads: CASSRTQTHPYGKYF. The CDR3 DNA sequence: TGTGCCAGCAGTCGGACCCAAACCCATCCGTACGGGAAGTACTTC. The V and J genes are TRBV6-5 and TRBJ2-7; D perhaps matches TRBD2 (5 bases). The CDR3 contains 15 residues. Germline V gives CDR1 MNHEY, CDR2 SVGAGI. V dropped 5 bases and J dropped 11 bases, with 25 bases sitting between them.

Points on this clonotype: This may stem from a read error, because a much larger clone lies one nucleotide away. Here the CDR3 DNA reads TGTGCCAGCAGCTTAACCGTCGGGAGAAGGGGCATTCAGTACTTC. Its translation: CASSLTVGRRGIQYF. V usage is TRBV7-9 and J usage is TRBJ2-4, with a tentative D call TRBD2 (6 bases). Per the germline V gene, CDR1 is SEHNR and CDR2 is FQNEAQ (reference sequence). CDR3 length equals 15 residues. Trimming took off 2 bases at V and 9 bases at J, with 17 bases between the two ends.

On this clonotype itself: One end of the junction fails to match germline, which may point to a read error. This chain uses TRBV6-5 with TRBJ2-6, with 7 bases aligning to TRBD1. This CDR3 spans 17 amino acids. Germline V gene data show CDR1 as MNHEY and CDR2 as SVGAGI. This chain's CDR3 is CVSGSRTGRSGANVLTF. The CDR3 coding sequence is TGTGTCAGCGGTTCCCGGACAGGCAGATCTGGGGCCAACGTCCTGACTTTC.

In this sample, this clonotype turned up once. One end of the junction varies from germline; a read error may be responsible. The CDR3: CANSLAGGSTEAFF. DNA of the CDR3: TGTGCCAACAGCTTAGCGGGGGGGAGCACTGAAGCTTTCTTT. This chain links TRBV7-8 with TRBJ1-1; D may be TRBD1 (5 bases). Germline V gene sequence: CDR1 SGHVS, CDR2 FQNEAQ. This CDR3 comprises 14 residues.